Reported below is one T cell receptor beta chain. Its cognate antigen is unknown. The data stem from a study of T cell responses to AZD1222 COVID-19 vaccine. Notes on the study in general: Regions 160-218 and 743-854 held dominance among vaccine-associated CD4 TCRs, which spanned spike.

CDR1 and CDR2 from the germline V gene are LNHDA and SQIVND (reference sequence). The CDR3 length is 15 residues. Trimming pared 2 bases from V and 5 bases from J, leaving 12 bases between. TCRdb's copy holds only in-frame clones and misses some; the assay was immunoSEQ multiplex PCR. The sample shows about 180,000 clones, 80% to 90% of them seen only once. The TCR was taken from an adult who received the AZD1222 COVID-19 vaccine. The chain is built from TRBV19 and TRBJ1-4; D possibly corresponds to TRBD1 (6 bases). Sequencing used peripheral blood, obtained 28 days after the second AZD1222 dose. CDR3 residues: CASSISYRENEKLFF. The CDR3 DNA reads TGTGCCAGTAGTATAAGCTACAGGGAAAATGAAAAACTGTTTTTT.